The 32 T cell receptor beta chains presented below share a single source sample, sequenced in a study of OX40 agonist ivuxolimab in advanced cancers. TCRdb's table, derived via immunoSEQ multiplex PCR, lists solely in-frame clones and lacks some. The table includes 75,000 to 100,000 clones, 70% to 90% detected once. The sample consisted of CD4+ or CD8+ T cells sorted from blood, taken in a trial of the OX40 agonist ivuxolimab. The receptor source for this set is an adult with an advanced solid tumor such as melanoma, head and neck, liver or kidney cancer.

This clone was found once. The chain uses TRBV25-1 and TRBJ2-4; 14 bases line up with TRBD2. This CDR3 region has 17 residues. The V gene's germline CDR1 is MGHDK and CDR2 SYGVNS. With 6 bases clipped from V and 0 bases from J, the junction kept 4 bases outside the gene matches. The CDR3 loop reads CASSGLAGGLAKNIQYF. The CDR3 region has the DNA TGTGCCAGCAGCGGACTAGCGGGGGGTCTAGCCAAAAACATTCAGTACTTC.

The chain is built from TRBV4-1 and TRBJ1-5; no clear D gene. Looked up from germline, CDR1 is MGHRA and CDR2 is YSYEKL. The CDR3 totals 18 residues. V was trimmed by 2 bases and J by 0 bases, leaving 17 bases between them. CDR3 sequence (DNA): TGCGCCAGCAGCCAATTCAGCGTAATGGGATATAGCAATCAGCCCCAGCATTTT. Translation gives CASSQFSVMGYSNQPQHF.

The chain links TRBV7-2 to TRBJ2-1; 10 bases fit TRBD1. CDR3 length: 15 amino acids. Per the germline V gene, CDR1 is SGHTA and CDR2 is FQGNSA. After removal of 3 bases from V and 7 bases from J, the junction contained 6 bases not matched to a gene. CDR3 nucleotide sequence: TGTGCCAGCAGCTTTGACAGGGGGCGCGAGAATGAGCAGTTCTTC. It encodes CASSFDRGRENEQFF. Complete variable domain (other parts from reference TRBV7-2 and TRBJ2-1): GAGVSQSPSNKVTEKGKDVELRCDPISGHTALYWYRQSLGQGLEFLIYFQGNSAPDKSGLPSDRFSAERTGGSVSTLTIQRTQQEDSAVYLCASSFDRGRENEQFFGPGTRLTVL.

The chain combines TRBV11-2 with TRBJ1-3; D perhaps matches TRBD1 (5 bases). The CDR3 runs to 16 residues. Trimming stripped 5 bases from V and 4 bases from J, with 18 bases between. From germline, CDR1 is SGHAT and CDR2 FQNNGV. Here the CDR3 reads CASSHPGGTRGNTIYF. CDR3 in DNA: TGTGCCAGCAGCCACCCGGGAGGGACGAGGGGAAACACCATATATTTT. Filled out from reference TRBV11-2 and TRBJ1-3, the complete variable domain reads EAGVAQSPRYKIIEKRQSVAFWCNPISGHATLYWYQQILGQGPKLLIQFQNNGVVDDSQLPKDRFSAERLKGVDSTLKIQPAKLEDSAVYLCASSHPGGTRGNTIYFGEGSWLTVV.

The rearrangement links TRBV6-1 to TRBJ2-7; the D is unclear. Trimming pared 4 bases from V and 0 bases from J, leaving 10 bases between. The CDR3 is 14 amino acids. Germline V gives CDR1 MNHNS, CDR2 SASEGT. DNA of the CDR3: TGTGCCAGCAGTGCCAACACCGTCTCCTACGAGCAGTACTTC. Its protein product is CASSANTVSYEQYF.

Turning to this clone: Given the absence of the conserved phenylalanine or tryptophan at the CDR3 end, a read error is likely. The CDR3 spells CASSGDRGSPLHL. In nucleotides, the CDR3 is TGTGCCAGCAGCGGGGACAGGGGATCACCCCTCCACCTT. This chain joins TRBV7-9 and TRBJ1-6; 10 bases fit TRBD1. CDR1 is SEHNR, CDR2 FQNEAQ, per germline (reference sequence). J lost 10 bases, V lost 5 bases, and 2 bases had no gene match. The CDR3 loop spans 13 amino acids.

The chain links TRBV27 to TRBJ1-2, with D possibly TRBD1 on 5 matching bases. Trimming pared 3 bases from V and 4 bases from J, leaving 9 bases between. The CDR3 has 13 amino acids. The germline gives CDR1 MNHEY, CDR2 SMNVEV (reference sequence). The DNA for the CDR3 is TGTGCCAGCAGTTTTACCCAGGGCTATGGCTACACCTTC. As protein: CASSFTQGYGYTF.

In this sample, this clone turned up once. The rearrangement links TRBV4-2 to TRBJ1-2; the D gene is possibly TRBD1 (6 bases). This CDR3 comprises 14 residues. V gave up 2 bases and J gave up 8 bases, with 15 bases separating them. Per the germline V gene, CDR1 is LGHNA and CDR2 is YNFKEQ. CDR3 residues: CASSQPGQKYGYTF. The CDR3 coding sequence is TGTGCCAGCAGCCAACCGGGACAAAAGTACGGCTACACCTTC.

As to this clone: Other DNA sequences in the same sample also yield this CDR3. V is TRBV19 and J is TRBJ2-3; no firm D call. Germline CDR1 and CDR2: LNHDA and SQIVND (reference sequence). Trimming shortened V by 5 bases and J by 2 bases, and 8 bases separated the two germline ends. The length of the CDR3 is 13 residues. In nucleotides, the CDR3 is TGTGCCAGTAGTGCCGACTTCACAGATACGCAGTATTTT. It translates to CASSADFTDTQYF.

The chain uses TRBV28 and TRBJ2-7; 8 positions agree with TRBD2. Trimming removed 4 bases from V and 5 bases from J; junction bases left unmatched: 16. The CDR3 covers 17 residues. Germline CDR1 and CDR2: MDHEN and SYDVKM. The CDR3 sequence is CASSYPFLRGGADEQYF. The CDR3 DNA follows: TGTGCCAGCAGTTACCCCTTCCTACGGGGGGGGGCGGACGAGCAGTACTTC.

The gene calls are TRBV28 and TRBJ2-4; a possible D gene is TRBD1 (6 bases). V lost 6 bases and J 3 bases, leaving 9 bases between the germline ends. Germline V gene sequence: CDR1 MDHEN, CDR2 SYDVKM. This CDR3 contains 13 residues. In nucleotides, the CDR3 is TGTGCCAGCAGAAGGACAGTCAAAAACATTCAGTACTTC. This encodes CASRRTVKNIQYF.

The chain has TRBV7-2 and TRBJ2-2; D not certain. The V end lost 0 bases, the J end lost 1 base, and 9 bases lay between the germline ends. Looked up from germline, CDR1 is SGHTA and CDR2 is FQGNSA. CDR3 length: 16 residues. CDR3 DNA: TGTGCCAGCAGCTTAGCGCTGGGGATGAACACCGGGGAGCTGTTTTTT. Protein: CASSLALGMNTGELFF. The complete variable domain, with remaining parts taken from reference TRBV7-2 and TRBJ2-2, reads GAGVSQSPSNKVTEKGKDVELRCDPISGHTALYWYRQSLGQGLEFLIYFQGNSAPDKSGLPSDRFSAERTGGSVSTLTIQRTQQEDSAVYLCASSLALGMNTGELFFGEGSRLTVL.

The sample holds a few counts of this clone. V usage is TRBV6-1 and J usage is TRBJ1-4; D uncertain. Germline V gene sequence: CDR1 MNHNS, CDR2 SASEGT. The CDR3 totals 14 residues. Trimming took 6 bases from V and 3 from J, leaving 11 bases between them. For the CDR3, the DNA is TGTGCCAGCAGAAAGACGGAATCTAATGAAAAACTGTTTTTT. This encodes CASRKTESNEKLFF.

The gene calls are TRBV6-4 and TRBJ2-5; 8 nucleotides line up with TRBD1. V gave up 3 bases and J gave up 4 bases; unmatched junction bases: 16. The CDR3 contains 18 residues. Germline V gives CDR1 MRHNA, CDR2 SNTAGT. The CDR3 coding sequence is TGTGCCAGCAGTGATAGCCCCCCGGGAGCAGGGGGCGTAGAGACCCAGTACTTC. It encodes CASSDSPPGAGGVETQYF.

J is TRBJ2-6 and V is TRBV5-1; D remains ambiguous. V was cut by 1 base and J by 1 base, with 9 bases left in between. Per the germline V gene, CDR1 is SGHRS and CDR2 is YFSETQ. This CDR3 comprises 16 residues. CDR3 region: CASSLLTESGANVLTF. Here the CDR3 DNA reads TGCGCCAGCAGCTTGCTTACAGAGTCTGGGGCCAACGTCCTGACTTTC.

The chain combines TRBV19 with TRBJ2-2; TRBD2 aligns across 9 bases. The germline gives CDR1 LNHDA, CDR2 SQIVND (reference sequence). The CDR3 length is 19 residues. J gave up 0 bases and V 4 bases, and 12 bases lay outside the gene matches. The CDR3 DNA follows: TGTGCCAGTAGTAAGGGGGTAGCGGGGGATATCGCGAACACCGGGGAGCTGTTTTTT. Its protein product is CASSKGVAGDIANTGELFF.

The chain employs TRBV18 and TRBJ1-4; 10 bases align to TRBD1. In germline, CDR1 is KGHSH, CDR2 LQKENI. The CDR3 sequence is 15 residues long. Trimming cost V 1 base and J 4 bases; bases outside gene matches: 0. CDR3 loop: CASSPRTGGNEKLFF. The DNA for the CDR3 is TGTGCCAGCTCACCACGGACAGGGGGTAATGAAAAACTGTTTTTT.

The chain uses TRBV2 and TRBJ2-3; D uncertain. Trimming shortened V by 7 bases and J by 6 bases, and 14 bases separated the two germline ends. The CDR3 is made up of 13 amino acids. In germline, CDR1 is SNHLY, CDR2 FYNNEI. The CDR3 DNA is TGTGCCAGCATGAATCCTAAGAGTGATACGCAGTATTTT. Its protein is CASMNPKSDTQYF.

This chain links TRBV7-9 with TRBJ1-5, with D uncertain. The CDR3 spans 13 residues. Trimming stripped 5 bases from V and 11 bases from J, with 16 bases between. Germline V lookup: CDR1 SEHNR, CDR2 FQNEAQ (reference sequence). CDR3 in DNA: TGTGCCAGCAGCAAAGGTTCCCTGGGGACCCAGCATTTT. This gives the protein CASSKGSLGTQHF.

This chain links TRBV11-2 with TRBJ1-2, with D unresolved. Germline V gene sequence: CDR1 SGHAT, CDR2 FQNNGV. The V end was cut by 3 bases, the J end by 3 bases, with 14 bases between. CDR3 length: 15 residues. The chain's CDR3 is CASSFVERRHYGYTF. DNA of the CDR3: TGTGCCAGCAGCTTCGTAGAAAGAAGGCACTATGGCTACACCTTC. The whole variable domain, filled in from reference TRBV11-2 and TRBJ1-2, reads EAGVAQSPRYKIIEKRQSVAFWCNPISGHATLYWYQQILGQGPKLLIQFQNNGVVDDSQLPKDRFSAERLKGVDSTLKIQPAKLEDSAVYLCASSFVERRHYGYTFGSGTRLTVV.

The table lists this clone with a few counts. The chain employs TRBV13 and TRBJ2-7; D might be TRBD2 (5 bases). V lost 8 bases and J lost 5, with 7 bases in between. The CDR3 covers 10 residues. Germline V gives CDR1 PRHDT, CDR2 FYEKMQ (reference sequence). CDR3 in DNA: TGTGCCAGCGGGCGGGACGAGCAGTACTTC. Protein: CASGRDEQYF.

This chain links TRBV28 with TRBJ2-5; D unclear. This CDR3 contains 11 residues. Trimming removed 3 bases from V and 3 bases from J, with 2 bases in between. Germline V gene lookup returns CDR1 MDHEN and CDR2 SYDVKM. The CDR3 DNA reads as TGTGCCAGCAGTTTGAAAGAGACCCAGTACTTC. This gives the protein CASSLKETQYF.

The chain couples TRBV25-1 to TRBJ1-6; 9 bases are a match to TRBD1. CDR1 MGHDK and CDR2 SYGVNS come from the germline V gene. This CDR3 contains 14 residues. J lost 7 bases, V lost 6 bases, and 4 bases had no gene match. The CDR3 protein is CASSSQGANSPLHF. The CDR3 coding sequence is TGTGCCAGCAGCTCACAGGGGGCCAATTCACCCCTCCACTTT.

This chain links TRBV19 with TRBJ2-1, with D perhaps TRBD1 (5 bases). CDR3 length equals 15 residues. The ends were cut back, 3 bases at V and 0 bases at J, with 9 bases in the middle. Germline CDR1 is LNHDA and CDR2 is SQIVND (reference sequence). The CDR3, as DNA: TGTGCCAGTAGTATTGGACAAAACTCCTACAATGAGCAGTTCTTC. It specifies CASSIGQNSYNEQFF.

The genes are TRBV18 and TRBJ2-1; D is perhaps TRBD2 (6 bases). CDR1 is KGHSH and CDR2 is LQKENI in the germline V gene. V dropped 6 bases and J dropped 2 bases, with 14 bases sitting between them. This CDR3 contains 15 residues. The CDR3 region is CASSGQWGAYNEQFF. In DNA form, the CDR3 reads TGTGCCAGCTCGGGCCAGTGGGGGGCCTACAATGAGCAGTTCTTC.

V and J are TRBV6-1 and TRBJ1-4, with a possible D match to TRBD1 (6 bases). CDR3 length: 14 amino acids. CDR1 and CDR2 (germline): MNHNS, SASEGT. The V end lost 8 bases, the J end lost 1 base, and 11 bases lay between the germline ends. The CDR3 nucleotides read TGTGCCAGCCACGTGGACAGAACTAATGAAAAACTGTTTTTT. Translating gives CASHVDRTNEKLFF.

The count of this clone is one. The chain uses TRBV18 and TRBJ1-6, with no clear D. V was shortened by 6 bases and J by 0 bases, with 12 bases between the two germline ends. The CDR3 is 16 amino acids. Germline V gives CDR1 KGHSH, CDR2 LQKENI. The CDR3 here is CASSAGSSSYNSPLHF. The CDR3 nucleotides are TGTGCCAGCTCCGCGGGTTCCAGCTCCTATAATTCACCCCTCCACTTT.

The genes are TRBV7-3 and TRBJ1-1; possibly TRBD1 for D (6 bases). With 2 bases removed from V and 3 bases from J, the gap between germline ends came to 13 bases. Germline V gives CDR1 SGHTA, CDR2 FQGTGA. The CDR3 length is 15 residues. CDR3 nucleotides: TGTGCCAGCAGCTTAGGGGTAGGGGGTGACACTGAAGCTTTCTTT. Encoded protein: CASSLGVGGDTEAFF.

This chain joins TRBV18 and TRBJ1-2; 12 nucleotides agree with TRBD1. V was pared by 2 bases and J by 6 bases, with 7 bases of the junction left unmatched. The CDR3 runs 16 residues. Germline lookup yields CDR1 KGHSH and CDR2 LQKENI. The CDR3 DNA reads TGTGCCAGCTCACCAACCGGGACAGGGGGCTTAGATGGCTACACCTTC. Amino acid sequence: CASSPTGTGGLDGYTF. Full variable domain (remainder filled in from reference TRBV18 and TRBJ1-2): NAGVMQNPRHLVRRRGQEARLRCSPMKGHSHVYWYRQLPEEGLKFMVYLQKENIIDESGMPKERFSAEFPKEGPSILRIQQVVRGDSAAYFCASSPTGTGGLDGYTFGSGTRLTVV.

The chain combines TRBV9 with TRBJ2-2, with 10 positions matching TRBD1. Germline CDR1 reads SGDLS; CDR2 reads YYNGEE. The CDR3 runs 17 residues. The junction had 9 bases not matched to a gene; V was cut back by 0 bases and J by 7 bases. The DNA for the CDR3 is TGTGCCAGCAGCGTAGGGCCCGGGACAGGGGAAGGCGGGGAGCTGTTTTTT. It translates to CASSVGPGTGEGGELFF. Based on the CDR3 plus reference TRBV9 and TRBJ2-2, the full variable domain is DSGVTQTPKHLITATGQRVTLRCSPRSGDLSVYWYQQSLDQGLQFLIQYYNGEERAKGNILERFSAQQFPDLHSELNLSSLELGDSALYFCASSVGPGTGEGGELFFGEGSRLTVL.

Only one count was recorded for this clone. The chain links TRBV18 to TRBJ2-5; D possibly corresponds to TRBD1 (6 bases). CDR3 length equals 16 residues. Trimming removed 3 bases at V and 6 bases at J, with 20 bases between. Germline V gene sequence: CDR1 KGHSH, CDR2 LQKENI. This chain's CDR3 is CASSPYQAGATQTQYF. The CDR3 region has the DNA TGTGCCAGCTCACCTTATCAGGCAGGGGCTACGCAGACCCAGTACTTC.

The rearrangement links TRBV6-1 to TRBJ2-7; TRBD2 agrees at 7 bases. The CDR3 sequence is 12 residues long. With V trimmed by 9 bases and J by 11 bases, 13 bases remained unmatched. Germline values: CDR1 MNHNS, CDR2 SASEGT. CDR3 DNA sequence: TGTGCCAGTGACGGAAGGGAGGGGTTCGAGTACTTC. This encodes CASDGREGFEYF.